This TCR beta chain stems from a study of T-cell reconstitution after alpha-beta-depleted transplantation in children. This clonotype was picked up a small number of times. The library targeted TCRbeta and was prepared with unique molecular identifiers. TCRdb re-called the PCR reads with MiXCR, one entry per CDR3 protein. The sample carries 90,000 to 130,000 distinct CDR3 sequences, about 6.4% recorded once. CDR3 length: 15 amino acids. In germline, CDR1 is SGDLS, CDR2 YYNGEE. The V and J ends lost 4 bases and 1 base respectively, with 12 bases between them. The sample in question was PBMCs, mostly from graft donor cells, obtained 360 days after TCRalphabeta/CD19-depleted stem cell transplant. The chain has TRBV9 and TRBJ2-4; TRBD1 might be the D (6 bases). The receptor comes from a male patient aged 2-9 years who had a stem cell transplant for acute lymphoblastic leukemia, so the T cells may come from the graft donor. CDR3 sequence reads: CASSPSGVAKNIQYF. Here the CDR3 DNA reads TGTGCCAGCAGCCCTTCAGGGGTCGCCAAAAACATTCAGTACTTC.